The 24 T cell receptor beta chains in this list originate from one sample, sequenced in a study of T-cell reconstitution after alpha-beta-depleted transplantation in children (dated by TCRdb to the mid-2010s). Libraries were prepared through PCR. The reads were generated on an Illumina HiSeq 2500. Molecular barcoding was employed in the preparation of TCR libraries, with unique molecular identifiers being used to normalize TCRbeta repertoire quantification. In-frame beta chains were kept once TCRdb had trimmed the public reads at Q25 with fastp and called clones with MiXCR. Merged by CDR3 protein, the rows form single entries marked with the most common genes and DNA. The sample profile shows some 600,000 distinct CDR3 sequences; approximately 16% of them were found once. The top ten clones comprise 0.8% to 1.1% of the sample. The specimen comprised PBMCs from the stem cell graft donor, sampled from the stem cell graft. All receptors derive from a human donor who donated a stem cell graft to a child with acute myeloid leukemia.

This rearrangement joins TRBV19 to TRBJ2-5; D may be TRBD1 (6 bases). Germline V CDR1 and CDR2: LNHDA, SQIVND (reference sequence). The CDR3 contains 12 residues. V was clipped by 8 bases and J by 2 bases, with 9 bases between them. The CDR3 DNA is TGTGCCAGTCGGGACACTCAAGAGACCCAGTACTTC. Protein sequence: CASRDTQETQYF.

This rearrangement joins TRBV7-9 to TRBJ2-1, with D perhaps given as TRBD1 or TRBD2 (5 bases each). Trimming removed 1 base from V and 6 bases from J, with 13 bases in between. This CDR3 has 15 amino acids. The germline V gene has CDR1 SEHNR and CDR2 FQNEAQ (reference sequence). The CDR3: CASSLVGDRTNEQFF. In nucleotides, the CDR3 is TGTGCCAGCAGCTTAGTCGGGGACCGGACCAATGAGCAGTTCTTC.

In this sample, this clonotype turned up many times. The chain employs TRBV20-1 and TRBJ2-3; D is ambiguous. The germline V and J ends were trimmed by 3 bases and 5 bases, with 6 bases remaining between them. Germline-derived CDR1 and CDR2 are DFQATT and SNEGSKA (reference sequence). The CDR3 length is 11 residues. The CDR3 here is CSARLLDTQYF. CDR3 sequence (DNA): TGCAGTGCTAGGTTACTAGATACGCAGTATTTT.

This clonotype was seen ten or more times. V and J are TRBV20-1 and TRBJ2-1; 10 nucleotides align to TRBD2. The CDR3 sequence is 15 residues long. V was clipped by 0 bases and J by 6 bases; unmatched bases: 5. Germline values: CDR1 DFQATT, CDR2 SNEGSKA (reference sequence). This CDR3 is CSARDLAGDLNEQFF. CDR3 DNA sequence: TGCAGTGCTAGAGACCTAGCGGGGGACCTCAATGAGCAGTTCTTC.

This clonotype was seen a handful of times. CDR3 DNA: TGTGCCAGCAGCCAAGATCAACCGGGGCCCTCCTATGGCTACACCTTC. Translating gives CASSQDQPGPSYGYTF. The chain has TRBV4-2 and TRBJ1-2; a weak D match, TRBD1 (5 bases). Germline-derived CDR1 and CDR2 are LGHNA and YNFKEQ. The CDR3 length is 16 residues. V dropped 0 bases and J dropped 4 bases, with 15 bases sitting between them.

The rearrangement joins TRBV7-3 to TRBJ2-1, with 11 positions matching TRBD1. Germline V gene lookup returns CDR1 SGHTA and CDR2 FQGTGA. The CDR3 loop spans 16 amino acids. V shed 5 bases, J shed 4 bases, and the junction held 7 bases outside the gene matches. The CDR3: CASSPGQGARYNEQFF. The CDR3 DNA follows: TGTGCCAGCAGCCCCGGACAGGGGGCGAGATACAATGAGCAGTTCTTC.

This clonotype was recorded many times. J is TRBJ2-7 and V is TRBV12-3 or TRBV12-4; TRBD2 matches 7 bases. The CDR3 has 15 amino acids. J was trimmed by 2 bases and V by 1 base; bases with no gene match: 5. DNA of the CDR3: TGTGCCAGCAGTTTAGTGGGCGGGAGCACCTACGAGCAGTACTTC. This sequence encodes CASSLVGGSTYEQYF.

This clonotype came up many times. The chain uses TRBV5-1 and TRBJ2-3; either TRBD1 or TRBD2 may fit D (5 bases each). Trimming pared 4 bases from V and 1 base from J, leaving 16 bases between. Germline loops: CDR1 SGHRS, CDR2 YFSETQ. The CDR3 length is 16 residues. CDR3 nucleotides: TGCGCCAGCAGCCTGACCGTGGGACCGCGCACAGATACGCAGTATTTT. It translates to CASSLTVGPRTDTQYF. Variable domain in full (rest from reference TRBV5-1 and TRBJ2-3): KAGVTQTPRYLIKTRGQQVTLSCSPISGHRSVSWYQQTPGQGLQFLFEYFSETQRNKGNFPGRFSGRQFSNSRSEMNVSTLELGDSALYLCASSLTVGPRTDTQYFGPGTRLTVL.

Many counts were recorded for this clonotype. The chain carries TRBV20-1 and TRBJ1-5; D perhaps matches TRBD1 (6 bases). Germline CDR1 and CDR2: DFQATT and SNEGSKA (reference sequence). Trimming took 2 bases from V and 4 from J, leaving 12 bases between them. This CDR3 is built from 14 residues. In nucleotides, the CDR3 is TGCAGTGCTAGACCTGACAGGATGAATCAGCCCCAGCATTTT. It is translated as CSARPDRMNQPQHF.

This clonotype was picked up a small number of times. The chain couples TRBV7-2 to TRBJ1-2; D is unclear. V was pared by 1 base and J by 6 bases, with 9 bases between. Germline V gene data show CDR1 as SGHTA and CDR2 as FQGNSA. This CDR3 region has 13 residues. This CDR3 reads CASSLEASDGYTF. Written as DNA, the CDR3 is TGTGCCAGCAGCTTAGAGGCCAGCGATGGCTACACCTTC.

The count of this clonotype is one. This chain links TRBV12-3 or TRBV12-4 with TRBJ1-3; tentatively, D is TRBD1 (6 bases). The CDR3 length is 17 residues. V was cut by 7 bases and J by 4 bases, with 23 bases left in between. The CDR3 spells CASKPEGGPQSGNTIYF. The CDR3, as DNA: TGTGCCAGCAAACCGGAGGGGGGACCCCAATCAGGAAACACCATATATTTT.

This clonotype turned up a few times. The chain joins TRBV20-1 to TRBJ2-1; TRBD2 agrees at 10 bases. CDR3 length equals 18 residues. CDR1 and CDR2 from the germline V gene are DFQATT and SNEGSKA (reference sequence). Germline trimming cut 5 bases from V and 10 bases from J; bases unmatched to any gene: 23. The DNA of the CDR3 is TGCAGTGCTGCAAAGGCTAGCGGGGGAATTTTACAATCAGGGGAGCAGTTCTTC. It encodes CSAAKASGGILQSGEQFF.

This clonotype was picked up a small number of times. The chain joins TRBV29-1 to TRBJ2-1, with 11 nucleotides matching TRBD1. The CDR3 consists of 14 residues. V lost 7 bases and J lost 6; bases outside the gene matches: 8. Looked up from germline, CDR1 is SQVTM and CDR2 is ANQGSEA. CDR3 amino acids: CSDFAGTGGNEQFF. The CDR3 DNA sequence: TGCAGCGATTTCGCAGGGACAGGGGGCAATGAGCAGTTCTTC.

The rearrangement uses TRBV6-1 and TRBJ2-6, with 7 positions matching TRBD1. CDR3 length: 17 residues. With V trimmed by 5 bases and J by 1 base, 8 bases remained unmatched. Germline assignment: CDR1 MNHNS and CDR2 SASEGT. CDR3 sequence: CASSTLTGRSGANVLTF. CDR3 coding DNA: TGTGCCAGCAGTACCCTGACAGGGCGGTCTGGGGCCAACGTCCTGACTTTC.

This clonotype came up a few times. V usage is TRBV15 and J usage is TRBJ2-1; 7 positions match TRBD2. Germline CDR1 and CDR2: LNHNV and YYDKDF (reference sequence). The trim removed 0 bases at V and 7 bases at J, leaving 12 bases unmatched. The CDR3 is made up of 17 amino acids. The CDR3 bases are TGTGCCACCAGCAGAGATCTCCTGTGGGAGGGCTGGAATGAGCAGTTCTTC. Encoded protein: CATSRDLLWEGWNEQFF.

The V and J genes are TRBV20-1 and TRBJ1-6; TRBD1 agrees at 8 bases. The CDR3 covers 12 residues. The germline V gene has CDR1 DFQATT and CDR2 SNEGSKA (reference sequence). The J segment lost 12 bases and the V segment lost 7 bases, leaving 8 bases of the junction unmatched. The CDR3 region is CSGQGSGRPLHF. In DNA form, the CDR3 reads TGCAGTGGACAGGGGTCGGGTCGACCCCTCCACTTT.

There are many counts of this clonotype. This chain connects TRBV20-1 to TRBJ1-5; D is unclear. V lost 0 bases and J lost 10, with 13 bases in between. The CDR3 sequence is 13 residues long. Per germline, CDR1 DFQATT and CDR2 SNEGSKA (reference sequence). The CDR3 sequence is CSAREMVRRPQHF. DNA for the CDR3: TGCAGTGCTAGAGAGATGGTCCGCCGACCCCAGCATTTT.

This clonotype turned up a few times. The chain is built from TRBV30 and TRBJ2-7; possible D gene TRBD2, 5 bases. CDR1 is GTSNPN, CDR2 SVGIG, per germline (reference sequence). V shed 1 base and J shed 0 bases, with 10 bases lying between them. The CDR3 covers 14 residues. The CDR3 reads CAWSAGWSSYEQYF. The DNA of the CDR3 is TGTGCCTGGAGTGCGGGATGGAGCTCCTACGAGCAGTACTTC.

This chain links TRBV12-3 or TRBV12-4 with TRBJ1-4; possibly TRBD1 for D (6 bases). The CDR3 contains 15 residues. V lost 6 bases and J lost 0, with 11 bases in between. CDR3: CASSSGQSTNEKLFF. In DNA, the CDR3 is TGTGCCAGCAGCTCGGGACAATCAACTAATGAAAAACTGTTTTTT.

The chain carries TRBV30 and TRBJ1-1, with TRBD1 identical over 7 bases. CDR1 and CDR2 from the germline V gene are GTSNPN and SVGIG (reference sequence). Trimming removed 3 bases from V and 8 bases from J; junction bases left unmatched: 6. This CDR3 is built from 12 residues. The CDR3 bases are TGTGCCTGGAGCTCGGACAGGATCGAAGCTTTCTTT. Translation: CAWSSDRIEAFF.

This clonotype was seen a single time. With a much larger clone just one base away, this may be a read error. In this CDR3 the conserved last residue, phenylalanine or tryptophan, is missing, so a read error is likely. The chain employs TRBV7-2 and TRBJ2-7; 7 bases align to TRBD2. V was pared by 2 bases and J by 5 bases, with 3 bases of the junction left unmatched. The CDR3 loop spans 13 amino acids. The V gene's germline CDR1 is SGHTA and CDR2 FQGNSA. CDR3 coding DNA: TGTGCCAGCAGCTTATCGGGGGGTGACGAGCAGTACTTA. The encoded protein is CASSLSGGDEQYL.

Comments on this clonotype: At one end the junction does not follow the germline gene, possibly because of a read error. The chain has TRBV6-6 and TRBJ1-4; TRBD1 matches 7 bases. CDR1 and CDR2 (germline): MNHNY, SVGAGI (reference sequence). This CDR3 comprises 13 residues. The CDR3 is CASSRDRGEKPFF. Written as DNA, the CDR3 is TGTGCCAGCAGTCGGGACAGAGGTGAAAAACCGTTTTTT.

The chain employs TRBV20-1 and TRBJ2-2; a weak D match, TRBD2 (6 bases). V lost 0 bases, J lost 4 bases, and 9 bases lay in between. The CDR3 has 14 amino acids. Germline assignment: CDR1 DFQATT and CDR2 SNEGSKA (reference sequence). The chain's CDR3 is CSARDLGGTGELFF. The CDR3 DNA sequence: TGCAGTGCTAGAGACCTCGGGGGCACCGGGGAGCTGTTTTTT.

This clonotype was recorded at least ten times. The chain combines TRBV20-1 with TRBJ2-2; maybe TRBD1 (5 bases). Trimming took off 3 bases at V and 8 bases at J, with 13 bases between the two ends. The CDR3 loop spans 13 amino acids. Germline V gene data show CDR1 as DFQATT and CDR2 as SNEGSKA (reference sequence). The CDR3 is CSARGLVGGELFF. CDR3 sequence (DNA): TGCAGTGCTAGGGGGCTAGTGGGAGGGGAGCTGTTTTTT.